Shown below are 19 T cell receptor beta chains from a single sample sequenced in a study of technical replicates of blood from a handful of donors. Generated by immunoSEQ multiplex PCR, the TCRdb table keeps only in-frame clones and is missing some. This table has approximately 69,000 clones, approximately 97% appearing once. The sample taken for sequencing was T cells isolated from PBMCs. These receptors were taken from a human donor in good health.

This rearrangement joins TRBV9 to TRBJ1-4, with D perhaps matching TRBD1 (5 bases). In germline, CDR1 is SGDLS, CDR2 YYNGEE. The CDR3 spans 16 residues. Trimming left V 0 bases short and J 4 bases short, with 13 bases between. The CDR3 region has the DNA TGTGCCAGCAGCGTAGAAACAGGACGGTATAATGAAAAACTGTTTTTT. Amino acid sequence: CASSVETGRYNEKLFF.

J is TRBJ2-7 and V is TRBV5-8; TRBD2 matches 11 bases. The germline CDR1 and CDR2 sequences are SGHTS and YDEGEE. The J segment lost 3 bases and the V segment lost 7 bases, leaving 21 bases of the junction unmatched. There are 19 residues in the CDR3. The CDR3 DNA follows: TGTGCCAGCTATATAGGGGTTCTGAATAGCGGGAGGGCCCTCTACGAGCAGTACTTC. Translated, it gives CASYIGVLNSGRALYEQYF.

This chain joins TRBV6-5 and TRBJ2-1, with D unclear. Per the germline V gene, CDR1 is MNHEY and CDR2 is SVGAGI. The CDR3 is made up of 11 amino acids. Trimming shortened V by 2 bases and J by 8 bases, and 4 bases separated the two germline ends. This chain's CDR3 is CASSYRDEQFF. The CDR3 DNA sequence: TGTGCCAGCAGTTACCGAGATGAGCAGTTCTTC.

V is TRBV25-1 and J is TRBJ2-7; the D gene is possibly TRBD2 (5 bases). CDR1 and CDR2 from the germline V gene are MGHDK and SYGVNS. This CDR3 is 14 amino acids long. V lost 4 bases and J lost 2, with 12 bases in between. CDR3 amino acids: CASSATPEAYEQYF. The CDR3 DNA sequence: TGTGCCAGCAGTGCGACCCCGGAGGCCTACGAGCAGTACTTC.

The V call is TRBV5-1, the J call TRBJ2-1; a weak D match, TRBD2 (5 bases). V was shortened by 0 bases and J by 0 bases, with 7 bases between the two germline ends. CDR3 size: 15 residues. Per the germline V gene, CDR1 is SGHRS and CDR2 is YFSETQ. The CDR3 reads CASSLDGSSYNEQFF. In DNA form, the CDR3 reads TGCGCCAGCAGCTTGGATGGGAGCTCCTACAATGAGCAGTTCTTC.

This clone is a singleton in its sample. The chain is built from TRBV9 and TRBJ2-7, with 9 bases lining up with TRBD2. Looked up from germline, CDR1 is SGDLS and CDR2 is YYNGEE. J lost 2 bases, V lost 3 bases, and 9 bases had no gene match. The CDR3 runs to 16 residues. The CDR3 here is CASSGGLATGPYEQYF. For the CDR3, the DNA is TGTGCCAGCAGCGGAGGACTAGCGACAGGCCCCTACGAGCAGTACTTC.

The chain employs TRBV19 and TRBJ2-1; 11 nucleotides line up with TRBD1. Losses at the gene ends were 6 bases for V and 3 bases for J; bases not matched to a gene: 4. The CDR3 covers 15 residues. The germline gives CDR1 LNHDA, CDR2 SQIVND (reference sequence). The CDR3 is CASSAGTGGYNEQFF. The CDR3 nucleotides are TGTGCCAGTAGCGCCGGGACAGGGGGCTACAATGAGCAGTTCTTC.

The V gene is TRBV14, the J gene TRBJ2-5; no clear D. The CDR3 is made up of 12 amino acids. From germline, CDR1 is SGHDN and CDR2 FVKESK. The V end was cut by 3 bases, the J end by 4 bases, with 6 bases between. CDR3 sequence (DNA): TGTGCCAGCAGCCATTCGTTAGAGACCCAGTACTTC. Amino acid sequence: CASSHSLETQYF.

The CDR3 nucleotides read TGTGCCAGCCGTCTCCGGGGCCAAGAGACCCAGTACTTC. Translating gives CASRLRGQETQYF. The V and J genes are TRBV5-4 and TRBJ2-5; D may be TRBD2 (5 bases). With 7 bases removed from V and 1 base from J, the gap between germline ends came to 11 bases. Germline V gives CDR1 SGHNT, CDR2 YYREEE (reference sequence). The CDR3 is 13 residues long. The variable domain in full, with the rest retrieved from reference TRBV5-4 and TRBJ2-5, is ETGVTQSPTHLIKTRGQQVTLRCSSQSGHNTVSWYQQALGQGPQFIFQYYREEENGRGNFPPRFSGLQFPNYSSELNVNALELDDSALYLCASRLRGQETQYFGPGTRLLVL.

The J gene is TRBJ1-5, the V gene TRBV19, with a weak D call TRBD1 (5 bases). The germline gives CDR1 LNHDA, CDR2 SQIVND (reference sequence). V dropped 4 bases and J dropped 5 bases, with 12 bases sitting between them. This CDR3 spans 14 amino acids. The CDR3 reads CASSTGHPHQPQHF. CDR3 DNA: TGTGCCAGTAGTACCGGACATCCTCATCAGCCCCAGCATTTT.

This chain links TRBV2 with TRBJ2-7; the D is unclear. The germline CDR1 and CDR2 sequences are SNHLY and FYNNEI. The CDR3 length is 13 residues. Trimming took off 2 bases at V and 2 bases at J, with 7 bases between the two ends. Written as DNA, the CDR3 is TGTGCCAGCAGTGAACGTAGCACCTACGAGCAGTACTTC. This sequence encodes CASSERSTYEQYF.

The V call is TRBV7-3, the J call TRBJ1-2; D is uncertain. The ends were cut back, 1 base at V and 4 bases at J, with 7 bases in the middle. This CDR3 has 13 residues. CDR1 is SGHTA, CDR2 FQGTGA, per germline. DNA for the CDR3: TGTGCCAGCAGCTTAAACCCGGTCTATGGCTACACCTTC. Its translation is CASSLNPVYGYTF.

This clone showed up just once. The rearrangement uses TRBV28 and TRBJ1-5; D is ambiguous. V dropped 6 bases and J dropped 1 base, with 19 bases sitting between them. Germline-derived CDR1 and CDR2 are MDHEN and SYDVKM. There are 17 residues in the CDR3. The CDR3 reads CASRIAGFLGSNQPQHF. DNA for the CDR3: TGTGCCAGCAGGATCGCGGGATTTTTAGGAAGCAATCAGCCCCAGCATTTT.

This chain uses TRBV19 with TRBJ2-7; D not certain. Trimming cost V 5 bases and J 1 base, with 9 bases left between them. The CDR3 has 13 residues. CDR1 LNHDA and CDR2 SQIVND come from the germline V gene (reference sequence). The CDR3 nucleotides are TGTGCCAGTAGTGTTCAGGCTTCCTACGAGCAGTACTTC. It encodes CASSVQASYEQYF. Supplemented by reference TRBV19 and TRBJ2-7, the full variable domain reads DGGITQSPKYLFRKEGQNVTLSCEQNLNHDAMYWYRQDPGQGLRLIYYSQIVNDFQKGDIAEGYSVSREKKESFPLTVTSAQKNPTAFYLCASSVQASYEQYFGPGTRLTVT.

The V and J genes are TRBV7-9 and TRBJ1-1; TRBD1 matches 8 bases. CDR3 size: 16 residues. The junction had 17 bases not matched to a gene; V was cut back by 7 bases and J by 7 bases. Germline CDR1 is SEHNR and CDR2 is FQNEAQ (reference sequence). Written as DNA, the CDR3 is TGTGCCAGCAACCCAGACCCCGGGACAGGCGACGTTGAAGCTTTCTTT. It codes for CASNPDPGTGDVEAFF.

The V gene is TRBV5-6, the J gene TRBJ1-1, with 7 bases fitting TRBD1. Germline V gene data show CDR1 as SGHDT and CDR2 as YYEEEE. V shed 1 base and J 10 bases; nucleotides not matched to a gene: 13. The CDR3 length is 15 residues. The CDR3 sequence is CASSLYDRAADRAFF. In nucleotides, the CDR3 is TGTGCCAGCAGCTTGTACGACAGGGCGGCCGATCGAGCTTTCTTT.

The chain employs TRBV28 and TRBJ2-3; D not certain. This CDR3 has 12 residues. CDR1 MDHEN and CDR2 SYDVKM come from the germline V gene. The V gene lost 3 bases and the J gene lost 6 bases, with 7 bases spanning the gap. The CDR3 DNA sequence: TGTGCCAGCAGTTTCAGAATGGATACGCAGTATTTT. Translation: CASSFRMDTQYF.

This clone was detected only once. This rearrangement joins TRBV29-1 to TRBJ1-1; D possibly corresponds to TRBD1 (6 bases). CDR1 SQVTM and CDR2 ANQGSEA come from the germline V gene. The CDR3 contains 15 residues. V lost 5 bases and J lost 0, with 16 bases in between. CDR3 loop: CSVRQEPYMNTEAFF. The DNA for the CDR3 is TGCAGCGTTCGACAGGAGCCATATATGAACACTGAAGCTTTCTTT. The full variable domain, completed using reference TRBV29-1 and TRBJ1-1, is SAVISQKPSRDICQRGTSLTIQCQVDSQVTMMFWYRQQPGQSLTLIATANQGSEATYESGFVIDKFPISRPNLTFSTLTVSNMSPEDSSIYLCSVRQEPYMNTEAFFGQGTRLTVV.

The chain combines TRBV5-1 with TRBJ2-3; 13 bases agree with TRBD2. This CDR3 region has 16 residues. Losses at the gene ends were 3 bases for V and 6 bases for J; bases not matched to a gene: 7. The germline V gene encodes CDR1 SGHRS and CDR2 YFSETQ. The CDR3 loop is CASSYRTSGSWDTQYF. DNA of the CDR3: TGCGCCAGCAGCTATAGGACTAGCGGGAGTTGGGATACGCAGTATTTT.